The 22 T cell receptor beta chains given below trace back to one sample, sequenced in a study of shared clonotypes between healthy human individuals. Some clones are missing from TCRdb's copy, which holds only in-frame ones; the method was immunoSEQ multiplex PCR. This sample has around 1,000,000 clones, with around three quarters found just once. The sequenced sample consisted of memory CD4+ T cells from PBMCs. Stated subset: CD45RA-negative fraction. Every receptor here comes from a man aged 18-30 years in good health. Some clones in this sample may be carry-over from other donors' samples.

CDR3 in amino acids: CASSIGGGSGTEAFF. CDR3 in DNA: TGTGCCAGTAGTATAGGAGGGGGCTCTGGAACTGAAGCTTTCTTT. This chain joins TRBV19 and TRBJ1-1; TRBD1 aligns across 7 bases. The CDR3 extends over 15 amino acids. The trim removed 1 base at V and 5 bases at J, leaving 7 bases unmatched. The V gene's germline CDR1 is LNHDA and CDR2 SQIVND (reference sequence).

As regards this clone: The sample carries other DNA sequences with the same CDR3. V gene TRBV30 combines with J gene TRBJ1-1; D call uncertain. The germline gives CDR1 GTSNPN, CDR2 SVGIG (reference sequence). This CDR3 is 11 amino acids long. V was clipped by 3 bases and J by 1 base, with 3 bases between them. CDR3 sequence (DNA): TGTGCCTGGAGGCCGAACACTGAAGCTTTCTTT. Encoded protein: CAWRPNTEAFF.

This chain links TRBV4-2 with TRBJ1-2; the D gene is possibly TRBD1 (5 bases). Germline V lookup: CDR1 LGHNA, CDR2 YNFKEQ. V was clipped by 4 bases and J by 6 bases, with 18 bases between them. The CDR3 contains 15 residues. The CDR3 coding sequence is TGTGCCAGCAGCCTCGAAGGGGCGGACACGAATGGCTACACCTTC. Translating gives CASSLEGADTNGYTF.

V gene TRBV13 combines with J gene TRBJ2-1; TRBD1 might be the D (8 bases). Trimming took off 4 bases at V and 8 bases at J, with 15 bases between the two ends. The CDR3 is 14 amino acids. Looked up from germline, CDR1 is PRHDT and CDR2 is FYEKMQ (reference sequence). The CDR3 nucleotides read TGTGCCAGCAGCTCGAGGACAGGGAGGGATGAGCAGTTCTTC. This gives the protein CASSSRTGRDEQFF.

The rearrangement joins TRBV27 to TRBJ1-1, with unresolved D. The V end was cut by 3 bases, the J end by 11 bases, with 16 bases between. Germline loops: CDR1 MNHEY, CDR2 SMNVEV (reference sequence). The CDR3 sequence is 13 residues long. The CDR3 spells CASSFIEGSGAFF. Written as DNA, the CDR3 is TGTGCCAGCAGTTTTATCGAAGGGAGCGGGGCTTTCTTT.

The J gene is TRBJ2-2, the V gene TRBV11-2, with a weak D call TRBD2 (6 bases). The CDR3 totals 15 residues. Trimming pared 2 bases from V and 4 bases from J, leaving 11 bases between. Germline-derived CDR1 and CDR2 are SGHAT and FQNNGV. CDR3 sequence reads: CASSLQEGFTGELFF. In DNA form, the CDR3 reads TGTGCCAGCAGCTTACAGGAGGGCTTCACCGGGGAGCTGTTTTTT.

Concerning this clone itself: The identical CDR3 is also encoded by other nucleotide sequences in the sample. The chain employs TRBV28 and TRBJ2-7; unclear D gene. The germline V and J ends were trimmed by 4 bases and 4 bases, with 5 bases remaining between them. The CDR3 contains 11 residues. Germline loops: CDR1 MDHEN, CDR2 SYDVKM. CDR3 in amino acids: CASSWRYEQYF. The DNA of the CDR3 is TGTGCCAGCAGTTGGCGGTACGAGCAGTACTTC. Full variable domain (missing parts from reference TRBV28 and TRBJ2-7): DVKVTQSSRYLVKRTGEKVFLECVQDMDHENMFWYRQDPGLGLRLIYFSYDVKMKEKGDIPEGYSVSREKKERFSLILESASTNQTSMYLCASSWRYEQYFGPGTRLTVT.

This clone was found once. The chain combines TRBV28 with TRBJ2-7, with 7 nucleotides matching TRBD1. CDR1 is MDHEN and CDR2 is SYDVKM in the germline V gene. Trimming at V came to 6 bases and at J to 0 bases, leaving 8 bases not matched to a gene. This CDR3 contains 15 residues. CDR3 region: CASSPGQFNSYEQYF. The CDR3 nucleotides read TGTGCCAGCAGCCCGGGACAGTTTAACTCCTACGAGCAGTACTTC.

V is TRBV18 and J is TRBJ2-1, with TRBD1 as a possible D gene (6 bases). Germline CDR1 reads KGHSH; CDR2 reads LQKENI. The CDR3 is 12 residues long. V was shortened by 3 bases and J by 9 bases, with 9 bases between the two germline ends. The CDR3 DNA reads as TGTGCCAGCTCACCGGACAGTAGTGAGCAGTTCTTC. Its translation is CASSPDSSEQFF.

This clone was observed once. This chain joins TRBV15 and TRBJ2-5; a weak D match, TRBD2 (7 bases). V shed 0 bases and J shed 4 bases, with 12 bases lying between them. The CDR3 runs to 15 residues. Looked up from germline, CDR1 is LNHNV and CDR2 is YYDKDF (reference sequence). The CDR3 reads CATSRDEGGRETQYF. The CDR3, as DNA: TGTGCCACCAGCAGAGATGAGGGGGGGAGAGAGACCCAGTACTTC.

J is TRBJ1-2 and V is TRBV6-6; a weak D match, TRBD1 (5 bases). Trimming stripped 4 bases from V and 3 bases from J, with 15 bases between. CDR1 is MNHNY and CDR2 is SVGAGI in the germline V gene (reference sequence). This CDR3 has 15 amino acids. DNA of the CDR3: TGTGCCAGCAGTTTCCGGGTCCGGGGGGACTATGGCTACACCTTC. Translating it yields CASSFRVRGDYGYTF.

This clone was seen a few times. The V gene is TRBV6-1, the J gene TRBJ1-5; a possible D gene is TRBD1 (6 bases). CDR1 is MNHNS, CDR2 SASEGT, per germline. The CDR3 is 14 residues long. V gave up 6 bases and J gave up 4 bases, with 13 bases separating them. The CDR3 reads CASSPGQKNQPQHF. CDR3 sequence (DNA): TGTGCCAGCAGCCCCGGACAGAAGAATCAGCCCCAGCATTTT.

This clone has only a few counts. This rearrangement joins TRBV30 to TRBJ1-5, with D tentatively TRBD1 (5 bases). The CDR3 contains 13 residues. Germline V CDR1 and CDR2: GTSNPN, SVGIG (reference sequence). Between the trimmed V and J ends, which lost 7 bases and 3 bases, there was a span of 13 bases. The CDR3 protein is CALDQGNNQPQHF. DNA of the CDR3: TGTGCCTTGGACCAGGGAAACAATCAGCCCCAGCATTTT.

This clone was detected once. A far larger clone is a single base away, which makes a read error likely. Other DNA sequences in the sample encode the same CDR3. The chain has TRBV7-8 and TRBJ2-7, with 8 bases fitting TRBD1. Germline values: CDR1 SGHVS, CDR2 FQNEAQ. The length of the CDR3 is 19 residues. In DNA form, the CDR3 reads TGTGCTAGCAGCTTAGCGGTGAGAACAGGGGGACTGGGGTCCTACGAGCAGTACTTC. It yields the protein CASSLAVRTGGLGSYEQYF.

The table lists this clone with a few counts. In DNA, the CDR3 is TGTGCCAGCAGGGGCTGGACAGGGGCCCGGGGGGAAAAACTGTTTTTT. It codes for CASRGWTGARGEKLFF. This chain connects TRBV27 to TRBJ1-4, with TRBD1 matching 9 bases. The CDR3 extends over 16 amino acids. Germline values: CDR1 MNHEY, CDR2 SMNVEV (reference sequence). V was clipped by 6 bases and J by 8 bases; unmatched bases: 13.

The V gene is TRBV30, the J gene TRBJ2-7; 11 bases line up with TRBD2. V was pared by 4 bases and J by 0 bases, with 5 bases of the junction left unmatched. The CDR3 totals 15 residues. Germline V CDR1 and CDR2: GTSNPN, SVGIG (reference sequence). CDR3 in DNA: TGTGCCTGGACCCGACTAGCGGGAAGCTCCTACGAGCAGTACTTC. Encoded protein: CAWTRLAGSSYEQYF. Complete variable domain (other parts from reference TRBV30 and TRBJ2-7): SQTIHQWPATLVQPVGSPLSLECTVEGTSNPNLYWYRQAAGRGLQLLFYSVGIGQISSEVPQNLSASRPQDRQFILSSKKLLLSDSGFYLCAWTRLAGSSYEQYFGPGTRLTVT.

On this clone itself: Given a far larger clone just one base away, this is likely a sequencing read error. Additional DNA sequences in this sample encode the identical CDR3. The chain employs TRBV28 and TRBJ1-4; tentative D call: TRBD1 (6 bases). The germline gives CDR1 MDHEN, CDR2 SYDVKM. The CDR3 length is 16 residues. This chain's CDR3 is CASSLDSIPDNEKLFF. The DNA for the CDR3 is TGTGCCAGCAGCTTGGACAGCATACCGGATAATGAAAAGCTGTTTTTT.

This clone was seen only once. The chain carries TRBV6-1 and TRBJ1-5, with D maybe TRBD1 (6 bases). This CDR3 spans 14 amino acids. From germline, CDR1 is MNHNS and CDR2 SASEGT. Deletions cut 3 bases from V and 7 bases from J, with 13 bases between. Written as DNA, the CDR3 is TGTGCCAGCAGTGAGACAGGATCTCAACAGCCCCAGCATTTT. It codes for CASSETGSQQPQHF.

The genes are TRBV7-2 and TRBJ2-7; D not certain. The germline V and J ends were trimmed by 6 bases and 1 base, with 13 bases remaining between them. This CDR3 has 14 amino acids. CDR1 and CDR2 (germline): SGHTA, FQGNSA. The DNA for the CDR3 is TGTGCCAGCAGGGGGTCCCTCGCATCCTACGAGCAGTACTTC. It specifies CASRGSLASYEQYF.

The genes are TRBV30 and TRBJ2-2, with D unresolved. V lost 1 base and J 4 bases, leaving 4 bases between the germline ends. Per the germline V gene, CDR1 is GTSNPN and CDR2 is SVGIG (reference sequence). The CDR3 covers 12 residues. The CDR3 coding sequence is TGTGCCTGGAGTGCTGTCACCGGGGAGCTGTTTTTT. Translating gives CAWSAVTGELFF.

The rearrangement joins TRBV6-1 to TRBJ1-2; D is uncertain. CDR3 length: 12 residues. The germline V gene encodes CDR1 MNHNS and CDR2 SASEGT. V was clipped by 3 bases and J by 4 bases, with 6 bases between them. CDR3 nucleotides: TGTGCCAGCAGTGATCCCAGCTATGGCTACACCTTC. This translates into CASSDPSYGYTF.

The genes are TRBV6-5 and TRBJ1-5, with D unclear. V was pared by 0 bases and J by 4 bases, with 10 bases between. The CDR3 consists of 15 residues. Germline V gene sequence: CDR1 MNHEY, CDR2 SVGAGI. CDR3 coding DNA: TGTGCCAGCAGTTACTCCCAGCAAGGAAATCAGCCCCAGCATTTT. Protein sequence: CASSYSQQGNQPQHF.